The sequence of this TCR beta chain was determined in a study of molecular identifiers for immune sequencing clone quantification. Study background: Split five ways in replicates, RNA from about 20,000 or 100,000 naive CD8 cells had four portions sequenced.

The CDR3 totals 12 residues. Trimming removed 6 bases from V and 7 bases from J; junction bases left unmatched: 5. Germline CDR1 DFQATT, CDR2 SNEGSKA (reference sequence). This clonotype came up many times. TCRdb called the PCR reads again in MiXCR, with one record for every CDR3 protein. The sample has some 40,000 distinct CDR3 sequences, 24% seen once. Naive CD8 libraries used about 20,000 to 1,000,000 sorted cells and 10%, 30% or 50% RNA. Naive CD8 T cells were sorted, and the gate applied was CD8+CD4-CCR7+CD45RA+. The sequenced sample was naive CD8+ T cells from blood, with Jurkat cell RNA spiked in. The sample's subset: FACS-sorted CD8+CD4-CCR7+CD45RA+ naive T cells. The chain carries TRBV20-1 and TRBJ1-5, with 8 bases aligning to TRBD1. The clonotype was recovered from a human donor in good health. Some libraries in this study had Jurkat cell RNA spiked in. In nucleotides, the CDR3 is TGCAGTGCCAAGACAGGGGTCCAGCCCCAGCATTTT. Protein product: CSAKTGVQPQHF.